The 5 T cell receptor beta chains below all came from one sample that was sequenced in a study of T-cell reconstitution after alpha-beta-depleted transplantation in children (dated by TCRdb to the mid-2010s). Library construction relied on PCR. Instrument used: Illumina HiSeq 2500. TCR libraries were prepared with molecular barcoding, using unique molecular identifiers to normalize TCRbeta repertoire quantification. TCRdb reprocessing: public reads trimmed at Q25 with fastp, clones called with MiXCR, in-frame beta chains kept. Each entry is one CDR3 protein sequence, shown with its most common DNA and genes. Recorded for this sample are about 400,000 distinct CDR3 sequences; around 21% of them occurred a single time. The top ten clonotypes cover around 4% of the sample. The sequencing used PBMCs from the stem cell graft donor, collected from the stem cell graft. These receptors all come from a human donor who donated a stem cell graft to a child with acute myeloid leukemia.

The rearrangement uses TRBV4-1 and TRBJ2-3; D assignment may be TRBD1 or TRBD2 (5 bases each). Between the trimmed V and J ends, which lost 1 base and 3 bases, there was a span of 11 bases. The CDR3 is made up of 15 amino acids. Germline lookup yields CDR1 MGHRA and CDR2 YSYEKL. The CDR3 DNA follows: TGCGCCAGCAGCCAAGTGGGGGTGGGAACAGATACGCAGTATTTT. This gives the protein CASSQVGVGTDTQYF.

This clonotype turned up a few times. This rearrangement joins TRBV29-1 to TRBJ2-1; 8 bases line up with TRBD2. The germline CDR1 and CDR2 sequences are SQVTM and ANQGSEA. After removal of 4 bases from V and 3 bases from J, the junction contained 5 bases not matched to a gene. There are 14 residues in the CDR3. In DNA, the CDR3 is TGCAGCGTTGCCGGGAGGGCCCTCTACAATGAGCAGTTCTTC. It is translated as CSVAGRALYNEQFF.

At least ten counts were recorded for this clonotype. The chain links TRBV12-3 or TRBV12-4 to TRBJ2-5; 7 bases map to TRBD2. V lost 2 bases to trimming and J lost 4 bases; unmatched junction nucleotides: 1. The CDR3 contains 13 residues. The CDR3 loop reads CASSLSGGETQYF. The CDR3 coding sequence is TGTGCCAGCAGTTTATCGGGGGGAGAGACCCAGTACTTC.

The chain carries TRBV5-1 and TRBJ1-6, with D tentatively TRBD1 (5 bases). CDR3 length: 16 residues. Germline V gives CDR1 SGHRS, CDR2 YFSETQ. Trimming removed 0 bases from V and 10 bases from J, with 17 bases in between. In DNA, the CDR3 is TGCGCCAGCAGCTTGGCCGGTGGAGGGACCTGGTCACCCCTCCACTTT. Residues: CASSLAGGGTWSPLHF.

This chain links TRBV28 with TRBJ2-2, with 9 bases aligning to TRBD1. The CDR3 contains 18 residues. Unmatched junction bases numbered 14, after V lost 4 bases and J lost 5 bases. The germline gives CDR1 MDHEN, CDR2 SYDVKM. CDR3 DNA: TGTGCCAGCAGTTCAGCAACACAGGGGGCGCAGGGGACCGGGGAGCTGTTTTTT. It codes for CASSSATQGAQGTGELFF.